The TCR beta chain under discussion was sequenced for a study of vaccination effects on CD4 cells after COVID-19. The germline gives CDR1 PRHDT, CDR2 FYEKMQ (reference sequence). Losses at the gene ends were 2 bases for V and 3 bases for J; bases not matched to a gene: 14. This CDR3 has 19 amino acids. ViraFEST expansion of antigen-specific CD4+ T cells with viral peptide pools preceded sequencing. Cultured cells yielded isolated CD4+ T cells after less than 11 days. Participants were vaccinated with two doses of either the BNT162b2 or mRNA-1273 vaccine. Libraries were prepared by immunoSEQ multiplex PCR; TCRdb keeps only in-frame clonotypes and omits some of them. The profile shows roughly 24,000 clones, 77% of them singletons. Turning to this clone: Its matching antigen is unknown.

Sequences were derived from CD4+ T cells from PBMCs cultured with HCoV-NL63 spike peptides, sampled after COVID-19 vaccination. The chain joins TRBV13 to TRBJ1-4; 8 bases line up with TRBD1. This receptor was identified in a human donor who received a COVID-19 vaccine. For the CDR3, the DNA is TGTGCCAGCAGCTTACGACAGGGGATCATCGGGAGGGCTAATGAAAAACTGTTTTTT. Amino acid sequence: CASSLRQGIIGRANEKLFF.